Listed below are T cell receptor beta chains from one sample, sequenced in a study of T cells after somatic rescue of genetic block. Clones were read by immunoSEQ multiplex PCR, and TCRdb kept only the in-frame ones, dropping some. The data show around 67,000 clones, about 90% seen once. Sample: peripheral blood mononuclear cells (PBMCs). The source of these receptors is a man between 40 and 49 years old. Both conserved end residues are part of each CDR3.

CDR3: CSATRTEAFF
V: TRBV20-1
J: TRBJ1-1

CDR3: CASSSRWNTEAFF
V: TRBV28
J: TRBJ1-1

CDR3: CAWSMDTAVSPLHF
V: TRBV30
J: TRBJ1-6

CDR3: CSVGEAAGEADTQYF
V: TRBV29-1
J: TRBJ2-3

CDR3: CASSDRGSYNEQFF
V: TRBV19
J: TRBJ2-1

CDR3: CASSFSGTDFYGYTF
V: TRBV28
J: TRBJ1-2

CDR3: CASSARGRLAGHEQFF
V: TRBV9
J: TRBJ2-1

CDR3: CASSLIAGTEAFF
V: TRBV27
J: TRBJ1-1

CDR3: CASSPAAQDSRETQYF
V: TRBV18
J: TRBJ2-5

CDR3: CASSLAGRTGELFF
V: TRBV11-3
J: TRBJ2-2

CDR3: CASSSNTDTQYF
V: TRBV27
J: TRBJ2-3

CDR3: CASSVEGFSNQPQHF
V: TRBV9
J: TRBJ1-5

CDR3: CASSVGAGAGKNIQYF
V: TRBV9
J: TRBJ2-4

CDR3: CASSLTMSGGPTDTQYF
V: TRBV7-3
J: TRBJ2-3

CDR3: CASSGTGGGSNEQFF
V: TRBV6-4
J: TRBJ2-1

CDR3: CASSSTGRRNEQYF
V: TRBV5-1
J: TRBJ2-7

CDR3: CASSLAQTRDRATNEKLFF
V: TRBV7-9
J: TRBJ1-4

CDR3: CASSQSYEQFF
V: TRBV4-2
J: TRBJ2-1

CDR3: CASSLSSPWGVQETQYF
V: TRBV27
J: TRBJ2-5

CDR3: CASTKGGVGQPQHF
V: TRBV6-6
J: TRBJ1-5

CDR3: CGVWMGSSPLHF
V: TRBV30
J: TRBJ1-6

CDR3: CASSLRGRSTDTQYF
V: TRBV11-3
J: TRBJ2-3

CDR3: CASSPRTSNTGELFF
V: TRBV2
J: TRBJ2-2

CDR3: CAWSGYRPSTDTQYF
V: TRBV30
J: TRBJ2-3

CDR3: CASTALAGDYEQYF
V: TRBV2
J: TRBJ2-7

CDR3: CASSPTSSGELFF
V: TRBV7-7
J: TRBJ2-2

CDR3: CASSSYGNGTDTQYF
V: TRBV13
J: TRBJ2-3

CDR3: CASSTGQGMVYEQYF
V: TRBV19
J: TRBJ2-7

CDR3: CASSPGLAVYEQYF
V: TRBV5-4
J: TRBJ2-7

CDR3: CASSTDMTIEQFF
V: TRBV9
J: TRBJ2-1

CDR3: CASSLGLAGDEQYF
V: TRBV5-1
J: TRBJ2-7

CDR3: CASSPGSSGRRDEQYF
V: TRBV7-2
J: TRBJ2-7

CDR3: CASSLGGGRLMNTEAFF
V: TRBV7-2
J: TRBJ1-1

CDR3: CASRGPSSYEQYF
V: TRBV28
J: TRBJ2-7

CDR3: CASSMQVTYEQYF
V: TRBV19
J: TRBJ2-7

CDR3: CASSLSLGYPYEQYF
V: TRBV28
J: TRBJ2-7

CDR3: CASSFASGSYEQYF
V: TRBV5-5
J: TRBJ2-7

CDR3: CASSQEGWEEQFF
V: TRBV4-3
J: TRBJ2-1

CDR3: CATSAGAHEQYF
V: TRBV6-5
J: TRBJ2-7

CDR3: CARPLGTGGTEAFF
V: TRBV19
J: TRBJ1-1

CDR3: CASSETGLATHEQYF
V: TRBV6-1
J: TRBJ2-7

CDR3: CSGSGLANQETQYF
V: TRBV29-1
J: TRBJ2-5

CDR3: CASSGNRGLTEAFF
V: TRBV7-2
J: TRBJ1-1

CDR3: CASGLGTSGSYNEQFF
V: TRBV12-5
J: TRBJ2-1

CDR3: CASSEEQGRNEKLFF
V: TRBV2
J: TRBJ1-4

CDR3: CASSSSTGLNTEAFF
V: TRBV7-6
J: TRBJ1-1

CDR3: CASSPDGTAGVIQVAKNIQYF
V: TRBV4-1
J: TRBJ2-4

CDR3: CASSLGGGLSTGELFF
V: TRBV5-5
J: TRBJ2-2

CDR3: CASSKGTGGRSEQYF
V: TRBV21-1
J: TRBJ2-7

CDR3: CASSAELGQGANTGELFF
V: TRBV9
J: TRBJ2-2

CDR3: CASSANRGSDTGELFF
V: TRBV5-1
J: TRBJ2-2

CDR3: CASSREGAGVNEQFF
V: TRBV6-1
J: TRBJ2-1

CDR3: CAATRGENTEAFF
V: TRBV2
J: TRBJ1-1